The clone carrying this T cell receptor (beta chain) was seen a handful of times. As yet, its antigen is unknown. TCRdb used MiXCR to reprocess the 5' RACE reads, holding one entry per CDR3 protein. The data hold some 40,000 distinct CDR3 sequences, with 9% to 15% observed a single time. Between the trimmed V and J ends, which lost 5 bases and 1 base, there was a span of 10 bases. The CDR3 is 13 residues long. Germline values: CDR1 DFQATT, CDR2 SNEGSKA (reference sequence). The sample originates from a study of early T cells in non-severe SARS-CoV-2 infection. On the study more broadly: The authors sequenced bulk RNA from unsorted whole blood, leaving chains unpaired. Findings and caveats of the study: VDJdb-based annotation leaned toward anti-spike CD8 responses and missed private and CD4 specificities.

The sequencing input was whole blood. The chain uses TRBV20-1 and TRBJ2-3; no clear D. The receptor was derived from an adult who was a healthcare worker with PCR-confirmed SARS-CoV-2 infection or an uninfected control (not recorded which). The chain's CDR3 is CSAEEAGTDTQYF. The CDR3 DNA reads as TGCAGTGCTGAAGAGGCGGGCACAGATACGCAGTATTTT.